This TCR beta chain was observed in a study of OX40 agonist ivuxolimab in advanced cancers. Overall study context: Patients received the agonistic anti-OX40 (CD134) antibody ivuxolimab.

The repertoire was sequenced with immunoSEQ multiplex PCR; TCRdb's copy has only in-frame clones and lacks some. The sample shows 45,000 to 50,000 clones, more than 85% of them seen only once. This TCR was recovered from an adult with an advanced solid tumor such as melanoma, head and neck, liver or kidney cancer. Sequenced here: CD4+ or CD8+ T cells sorted from blood, sampled in a trial of the OX40 agonist ivuxolimab.

CDR3 residues: CASSLAGQGARDEQYF. The DNA of the CDR3 is TGTGCCAGCAGCTTGGCCGGACAGGGGGCTCGCGACGAGCAGTACTTC. The chain is built from TRBV5-6 and TRBJ2-7, with TRBD1 identical over 11 bases. Trimming cost V 0 bases and J 5 bases; bases outside gene matches: 7. Germline CDR1 is SGHDT and CDR2 is YYEEEE. CDR3 length: 16 residues.